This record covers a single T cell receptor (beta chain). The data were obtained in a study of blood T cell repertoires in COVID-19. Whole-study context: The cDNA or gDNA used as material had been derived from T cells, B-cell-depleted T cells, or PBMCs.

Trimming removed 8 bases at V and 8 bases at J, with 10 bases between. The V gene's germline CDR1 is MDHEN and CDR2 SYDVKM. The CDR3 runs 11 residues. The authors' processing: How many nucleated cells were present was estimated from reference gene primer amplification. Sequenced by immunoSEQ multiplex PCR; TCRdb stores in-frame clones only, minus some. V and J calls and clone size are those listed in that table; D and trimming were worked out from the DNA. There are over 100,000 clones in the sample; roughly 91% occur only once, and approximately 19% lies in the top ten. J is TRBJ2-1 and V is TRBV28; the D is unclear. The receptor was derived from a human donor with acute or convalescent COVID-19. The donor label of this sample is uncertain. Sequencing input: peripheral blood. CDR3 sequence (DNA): TGTGCCAGCTTCGCAATAGATGAGCAGTTCTTC. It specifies CASFAIDEQFF.